One TCR beta chain is described in this entry. This entry belongs to a study of shared clonotypes between healthy human individuals. Deep-level settings were used for running the assay. Some clones are missing from TCRdb's copy, which holds only in-frame ones; the method was immunoSEQ multiplex PCR. The repertoire has about 1 million clones, 65% to 80% of them found once; the top ten carry about 1.5%. This CDR3 has 19 amino acids. Germline CDR1 reads MGHRA; CDR2 reads YSYEKL. J was trimmed by 6 bases and V by 4 bases; bases with no gene match: 16. Sequences were obtained from memory CD4+ T cells sorted from blood. Documented subset: CD45RA-negative fraction. This clonotype was sampled from a man aged 18 to 30 in good health. The chain links TRBV4-1 to TRBJ2-3, with 13 nucleotides matching TRBD2. CDR3 amino acids: CASSRTGLAGVRVWDTQYF. The CDR3 bases are TGCGCCAGCAGCCGGACTGGACTAGCGGGAGTTCGGGTTTGGGATACGCAGTATTTT.